The text below deals with one T cell receptor (beta chain). What it binds is unknown. A single heparinised blood sample, averaging about 120 mL, was obtained per donor. This CDR3 is built from 12 residues. Germline V CDR1 and CDR2: SEHNR, FQNEAQ (reference sequence). Trimming pared 5 bases from V and 2 bases from J, leaving 7 bases between. The data are from a study of beta chain features in type 1 diabetes. Expressed TCRB transcripts were sequenced because the isolated RNA had all been reverse transcribed beforehand. Method: immunoSEQ multiplex PCR; TCRdb's copy keeps in-frame clones and lacks some. Among 300,000 to 350,000 clones listed, around a fifth were seen once. Notes on the study in general: Patients with Type 1 diabetes showed moderately but significantly shorter TCRB CDR3s in all four CD4+ subsets. Shorter templates might be favored by PCR, and equally so in patients and in controls. Fewer insertions but more deletions were seen at VDJ junctions in type 1 diabetes patients.

The origin of this receptor is a woman under 30 in good health. The source material was naive CD4+ T cells from blood. V is TRBV7-9 and J is TRBJ2-7; D unclear. The CDR3 DNA follows: TGTGCCAGCAGCAGAACAACCTACGAGCAGTACTTC. Its protein product is CASSRTTYEQYF.